One sample yielded the 14 T cell receptor beta chains listed below, sequenced in a study of blood T cell repertoires in COVID-19. The repertoire was sequenced with immunoSEQ multiplex PCR; TCRdb's copy has only in-frame clones and lacks some. This table has around 120,000 clones, less than 90% appearing once. The sequencing input was peripheral blood. These TCRs come from a man older than 75 with acute or convalescent COVID-19.

V and J are TRBV7-9 and TRBJ2-1; TRBD2 matches at 8 bases. CDR3 length: 16 residues. Germline CDR1 is SEHNR and CDR2 is FQNEAQ (reference sequence). The trim removed 6 bases at V and 1 base at J, leaving 8 bases unmatched. CDR3 sequence (DNA): TGTGCCAGCAGTTATAGCGGGAAGGTGTCCTACAATGAGCAGTTCTTC. It codes for CASSYSGKVSYNEQFF. The full variable domain, in which reference TRBV7-9 and TRBJ2-1 provide the parts outside the CDR3, is DTGVSQNPRHKITKRGQNVTFRCDPISEHNRLYWYRQTLGQGPEFLTYFQNEAQLEKSRLLSDRFSAERPKGSFSTLEIQRTEQGDSAMYLCASSYSGKVSYNEQFFGPGTRLTVL.

The chain carries TRBV4-1 and TRBJ1-4; D is possibly TRBD1 (5 bases). The CDR3 has 17 amino acids. Looked up from germline, CDR1 is MGHRA and CDR2 is YSYEKL. Between the trimmed V and J ends, which lost 1 base and 0 bases, there was a span of 12 bases. DNA for the CDR3: TGCGCCAGCAGCCAAGCACCACAGGTTACAACTAATGAAAAACTGTTTTTT. It translates to CASSQAPQVTTNEKLFF.

The CDR3 spells CASSSPTGGINSPLHF. The CDR3 coding sequence is TGCGCCAGCAGCTCCCCGACAGGGGGGATCAATTCACCCCTCCACTTT. This chain joins TRBV5-1 and TRBJ1-6, with 9 bases matching TRBD1. Trimming cost V 3 bases and J 7 bases; bases outside gene matches: 8. The germline CDR1 and CDR2 sequences are SGHRS and YFSETQ. The length of the CDR3 is 16 residues.

The J gene is TRBJ1-5, the V gene TRBV19; D is unresolved. Trimming cost V 3 bases and J 7 bases, with 22 bases left between them. CDR1 and CDR2 (germline): LNHDA, SQIVND (reference sequence). The CDR3 consists of 17 residues. The CDR3 DNA reads as TGTGCCAGTAGTATCTCGTCAACGGCGGGTACGGGGCAGCCCCAGCATTTT. Translation: CASSISSTAGTGQPQHF.

The rearrangement uses TRBV30 and TRBJ2-1; 11 bases are a match to TRBD2. V was clipped by 7 bases and J by 8 bases; unmatched bases: 25. The germline CDR1 and CDR2 sequences are GTSNPN and SVGIG (reference sequence). The CDR3 is 19 amino acids. In DNA form, the CDR3 reads TGTGCCTCCACATCCAATCTAGCGGGAGGTCTAACATGGGTCGATGAGCAGTTCTTC. Its protein product is CASTSNLAGGLTWVDEQFF. The full variable domain, completed using reference TRBV30 and TRBJ2-1, is SQTIHQWPATLVQPVGSPLSLECTVEGTSNPNLYWYRQAAGRGLQLLFYSVGIGQISSEVPQNLSASRPQDRQFILSSKKLLLSDSGFYLCASTSNLAGGLTWVDEQFFGPGTRLTVL.

The genes are TRBV5-6 and TRBJ2-3; TRBD2 matches 11 bases. The trim removed 5 bases at V and 3 bases at J, leaving 11 bases unmatched. The germline CDR1 and CDR2 sequences are SGHDT and YYEEEE. CDR3 length: 17 amino acids. CDR3 in DNA: TGTGCCAGCAGTCGTAGCGGGAGGGCCAGTAAGACAGATACGCAGTATTTT. Translating it yields CASSRSGRASKTDTQYF.

The chain joins TRBV11-2 to TRBJ1-2; TRBD1 matches at 7 bases. Germline V lookup: CDR1 SGHAT, CDR2 FQNNGV. This CDR3 contains 15 residues. The junction had 9 bases not matched to a gene; V was cut back by 5 bases and J by 3 bases. CDR3 in amino acids: CASSLSRGQHYGYTF. The CDR3 nucleotides read TGTGCCAGCAGCCTTAGTCGGGGACAGCACTATGGCTACACCTTC.

Of note for this clone: The identical CDR3 is also encoded by other nucleotide sequences in the sample. This chain uses TRBV19 with TRBJ1-1, with 9 bases lining up with TRBD1. V trimming: 3 bases; J trimming: 1 base; junction bases outside the gene matches: 3. In germline, CDR1 is LNHDA, CDR2 SQIVND (reference sequence). The CDR3 loop spans 15 amino acids. The CDR3 nucleotides read TGTGCCAGTAGTATCGTGGGACAGGGGAACACTGAAGCTTTCTTT. Translating gives CASSIVGQGNTEAFF. The variable domain in full, with the rest retrieved from reference TRBV19 and TRBJ1-1, is DGGITQSPKYLFRKEGQNVTLSCEQNLNHDAMYWYRQDPGQGLRLIYYSQIVNDFQKGDIAEGYSVSREKKESFPLTVTSAQKNPTAFYLCASSIVGQGNTEAFFGQGTRLTVV.

The chain joins TRBV2 to TRBJ2-2; the match to TRBD1 covers 8 bases. This CDR3 is built from 15 residues. The J segment lost 0 bases and the V segment lost 5 bases, leaving 2 bases of the junction unmatched. Germline loops: CDR1 SNHLY, CDR2 FYNNEI. The DNA for the CDR3 is TGTGCCAGCAGTAGGACAGGGCCGAACACCGGGGAGCTGTTTTTT. Protein sequence: CASSRTGPNTGELFF.

There are a few counts of this clone. The V call is TRBV5-1, the J call TRBJ2-7; 7 nucleotides line up with TRBD1. The germline V gene has CDR1 SGHRS and CDR2 YFSETQ. With 0 bases clipped from V and 3 bases from J, the junction kept 3 bases outside the gene matches. The CDR3 consists of 14 residues. DNA of the CDR3: TGCGCCAGCAGCTTGGGGGACAGCTACTACGAGCAGTACTTC. Translating gives CASSLGDSYYEQYF.

The chain is built from TRBV6-5 and TRBJ1-3; a possible D gene is TRBD1 (5 bases). Germline-derived CDR1 and CDR2 are MNHEY and SVGAGI. The CDR3 has 14 residues. V was shortened by 0 bases and J by 6 bases, with 9 bases between the two germline ends. In DNA, the CDR3 is TGTGCCAGCAGTTACTCGTGGGGCGAAAACACCATATATTTT. Residues: CASSYSWGENTIYF.

The CDR3 is CASRTQENYGYTF. The CDR3 DNA follows: TGTGCCAGTAGAACACAGGAAAACTATGGCTACACCTTC. The chain recombines TRBV19 with TRBJ1-2; perhaps TRBD1 as D (5 bases). CDR3 length: 13 amino acids. Germline V lookup: CDR1 LNHDA, CDR2 SQIVND (reference sequence). With 6 bases removed from V and 2 bases from J, the gap between germline ends came to 10 bases. Using reference TRBV19 and TRBJ1-2 for the parts outside the CDR3, the full variable domain is DGGITQSPKYLFRKEGQNVTLSCEQNLNHDAMYWYRQDPGQGLRLIYYSQIVNDFQKGDIAEGYSVSREKKESFPLTVTSAQKNPTAFYLCASRTQENYGYTFGSGTRLTVV.

The chain employs TRBV19 and TRBJ1-2; 9 bases match TRBD1. CDR1 is LNHDA, CDR2 SQIVND, per germline (reference sequence). The CDR3 is made up of 16 amino acids. J was trimmed by 6 bases and V by 4 bases; bases with no gene match: 12. The DNA for the CDR3 is TGTGCCAGTAGTAGCCCGGGACAGGGAAAAGTACATGGCTACACCTTC. Residues: CASSSPGQGKVHGYTF.

This rearrangement joins TRBV30 to TRBJ2-3; 10 bases line up with TRBD1. Losses at the gene ends were 0 bases for V and 0 bases for J; bases not matched to a gene: 9. The CDR3 is 18 amino acids. Germline CDR1 and CDR2: GTSNPN and SVGIG (reference sequence). The CDR3 region is CAWSVRRWTGGSTDTQYF. CDR3 sequence (DNA): TGTGCCTGGAGTGTACGGCGCTGGACAGGGGGGAGCACAGATACGCAGTATTTT. The full variable domain, completed using reference TRBV30 and TRBJ2-3, is SQTIHQWPATLVQPVGSPLSLECTVEGTSNPNLYWYRQAAGRGLQLLFYSVGIGQISSEVPQNLSASRPQDRQFILSSKKLLLSDSGFYLCAWSVRRWTGGSTDTQYFGPGTRLTVL.